Below are 32 T cell receptor beta chains sequenced from a single sample in a study of long-term antiretroviral therapy in people with HIV. At the survey level, the v3.0 immunoSEQ assay was run. Assay: immunoSEQ multiplex PCR; the TCRdb copy retains only in-frame clones and omits some. This table has just over 20,000 clones, approximately 80% appearing once. Sample: unsorted PBMCs, taken 0.5 years after starting antiretroviral therapy. Receptors were obtained from a man aged 18 to 35 with HIV.

The rearrangement uses TRBV4-3 and TRBJ2-3; 10 nucleotides match TRBD1. The germline V gene has CDR1 LGHNA and CDR2 YSLEER. This CDR3 has 16 residues. With V trimmed by 0 bases and J by 4 bases, 4 bases remained unmatched. CDR3 sequence (DNA): TGCGCCAGCAGCCAAGATCCCGGACAGGGGGCAGATACGCAGTATTTT. It translates to CASSQDPGQGADTQYF.

This clone was picked up a small number of times. This chain links TRBV10-3 with TRBJ1-5; the D is unclear. Trimming removed 6 bases from V and 1 base from J, with 4 bases in between. CDR3 length: 12 amino acids. Germline loops: CDR1 ENHRY, CDR2 SYGVKD. DNA of the CDR3: TGTGCCATCAGCGAAAGCAATCAGCCCCAGCATTTT. Encoded protein: CAISESNQPQHF.

This clone was seen just once. The chain employs TRBV19 and TRBJ2-2, with 10 bases that match TRBD2. Losses at the gene ends were 1 base for V and 5 bases for J; bases not matched to a gene: 10. The CDR3 runs to 18 residues. Germline assignment: CDR1 LNHDA and CDR2 SQIVND (reference sequence). The CDR3 here is CASSIVTSGGAGTGELFF. The CDR3 nucleotides read TGTGCCAGTAGTATAGTAACCAGCGGGGGGGCCGGGACCGGGGAGCTGTTTTTT. The whole variable domain, remainder taken from reference TRBV19 and TRBJ2-2, is DGGITQSPKYLFRKEGQNVTLSCEQNLNHDAMYWYRQDPGQGLRLIYYSQIVNDFQKGDIAEGYSVSREKKESFPLTVTSAQKNPTAFYLCASSIVTSGGAGTGELFFGEGSRLTVL.

The table lists this clone with a few counts. The V call is TRBV7-3, the J call TRBJ1-1; D is undetermined. This CDR3 is 14 amino acids long. Between the trimmed V and J ends, which lost 2 bases and 1 base, there was a span of 8 bases. Germline-derived CDR1 and CDR2 are SGHTA and FQGTGA. CDR3 in amino acids: CASSLGSPNTEAFF. The DNA for the CDR3 is TGTGCCAGCAGCTTAGGCAGCCCGAACACTGAAGCTTTCTTT.

The V call is TRBV7-2, the J call TRBJ2-7; a possible D gene is TRBD2 (6 bases). V gave up 4 bases and J gave up 3 bases, with 13 bases separating them. The germline V gene encodes CDR1 SGHTA and CDR2 FQGNSA. There are 14 residues in the CDR3. CDR3 nucleotide sequence: TGTGCCAGCAGCTCCTACGGGACTTACTACGAGCAGTACTTC. Its protein product is CASSSYGTYYEQYF.

The DNA for the CDR3 is TGTGCCAGCAGACAGGGATATAGCAATCAGCCCCAGCATTTT. This encodes CASRQGYSNQPQHF. The chain couples TRBV27 to TRBJ1-5; D might be TRBD1 (6 bases). Trimming stripped 6 bases from V and 0 bases from J, with 9 bases between. Per the germline V gene, CDR1 is MNHEY and CDR2 is SMNVEV (reference sequence). This CDR3 has 14 residues.

The chain recombines TRBV14 with TRBJ2-7, with D perhaps matching TRBD1 (5 bases). This CDR3 contains 15 residues. Germline V lookup: CDR1 SGHDN, CDR2 FVKESK. Trimming shortened V by 0 bases and J by 3 bases, and 12 bases separated the two germline ends. CDR3 region: CASSQDLTDIYEQYF. CDR3 in DNA: TGTGCCAGCAGCCAAGATCTGACAGACATCTACGAGCAGTACTTC. Supplemented by reference TRBV14 and TRBJ2-7, the full variable domain reads EAGVTQFPSHSVIEKGQTVTLRCDPISGHDNLYWYRRVMGKEIKFLLHFVKESKQDESGMPNNRFLAERTGGTYSTLKVQPAELEDSGVYFCASSQDLTDIYEQYFGPGTRLTVT.

The J gene is TRBJ1-1, the V gene TRBV5-1; D perhaps matches TRBD1 (6 bases). V lost 1 base and J lost 2, with 9 bases in between. The germline V gene encodes CDR1 SGHRS and CDR2 YFSETQ. The CDR3 runs to 14 residues. The CDR3 loop reads CASSLTGINTEAFF. CDR3 DNA sequence: TGCGCCAGCAGCTTGACAGGGATTAACACTGAAGCTTTCTTT.

As concerns this clone: The same CDR3 is also encoded by other DNA sequences in this sample. The rearrangement joins TRBV7-3 to TRBJ2-7; TRBD1 agrees at 7 bases. The CDR3 is 13 amino acids. V was clipped by 4 bases and J by 4 bases; unmatched bases: 4. CDR1 is SGHTA, CDR2 FQGTGA, per germline. Here the CDR3 DNA reads TGTGCCAGCAGCTCACGGGACAGTTACGAGCAGTACTTC. Translating gives CASSSRDSYEQYF.

V and J are TRBV27 and TRBJ2-7, with D perhaps matching TRBD1 or TRBD2 (5 bases each). Trimming took off 2 bases at V and 5 bases at J, with 19 bases between the two ends. Germline V gene lookup returns CDR1 MNHEY and CDR2 SMNVEV (reference sequence). This CDR3 is built from 16 residues. CDR3 protein: CASSLSRWAGSDEQYF. For the CDR3, the DNA is TGTGCCAGCAGTTTAAGTAGGTGGGCAGGGAGTGACGAGCAGTACTTC.

The chain links TRBV2 to TRBJ1-1; tentative D call: TRBD1 (6 bases). CDR3 length equals 21 residues. Germline lookup yields CDR1 SNHLY and CDR2 FYNNEI. V was pared by 5 bases and J by 4 bases, with 35 bases between. CDR3 nucleotide sequence: TGTGCCAGCAGTCGCCGAGGGGCAGGGGTGGGATTGGTTCAAGGCGTCACTGAAGCTTTCTTT. Its translation is CASSRRGAGVGLVQGVTEAFF.

DNA of the CDR3: TGTGCCAGCAGCTCGCGACTAGCGGGGGGGCCTAAGGAGCTGTTTTTT. Protein: CASSSRLAGGPKELFF. The chain recombines TRBV7-9 with TRBJ2-2; 14 bases align to TRBD2. V was clipped by 4 bases and J by 10 bases; unmatched bases: 8. The germline CDR1 and CDR2 sequences are SEHNR and FQNEAQ (reference sequence). The CDR3 contains 16 residues.

V and J are TRBV5-1 and TRBJ2-2; weak D call: TRBD2 (5 bases). With 0 bases removed from V and 0 bases from J, the gap between germline ends came to 9 bases. The germline gives CDR1 SGHRS, CDR2 YFSETQ. CDR3 length: 16 residues. CDR3 nucleotide sequence: TGCGCCAGCAGCTTGGTAGTGGGAGCGAACACCGGGGAGCTGTTTTTT. This codes for CASSLVVGANTGELFF.

The rearrangement uses TRBV6-6 and TRBJ1-1; weak D call: TRBD1 (5 bases). The V end was cut by 0 bases, the J end by 3 bases, with 8 bases between. There are 14 residues in the CDR3. Germline CDR1 is MNHNY and CDR2 is SVGAGI (reference sequence). Here the CDR3 DNA reads TGTGCCAGCAGTTACTCCGGCAGGGACACTGAAGCTTTCTTT. Amino acids: CASSYSGRDTEAFF.

The J gene is TRBJ2-2, the V gene TRBV4-2; 15 bases fit TRBD2. In germline, CDR1 is LGHNA, CDR2 YNFKEQ. The CDR3 spans 18 residues. After removal of 3 bases from V and 2 bases from J, the junction contained 4 bases not matched to a gene. The CDR3 coding sequence is TGTGCCAGCAGCCAGAGGACTAGCGGGGGGGCCAACACCGGGGAGCTGTTTTTT. This translates into CASSQRTSGGANTGELFF.

V is TRBV4-3 and J is TRBJ2-1; TRBD2 matches 10 bases. Per germline, CDR1 LGHNA and CDR2 YSLEER. This CDR3 comprises 17 residues. V dropped 1 base and J dropped 5; count of bases not matched to a gene: 8. Written as DNA, the CDR3 is TGCGCCAGCAGCCAAGCCTCACTAGCGGGGATAAACAATGAGCAGTTCTTC. It yields the protein CASSQASLAGINNEQFF.

This chain connects TRBV28 to TRBJ2-5; D might be TRBD2 (7 bases). CDR3 size: 15 residues. V lost 10 bases and J lost 2, with 20 bases in between. From germline, CDR1 is MDHEN and CDR2 SYDVKM. The CDR3 nucleotides are TGTGCCATTAATGTGGGGGAGGGGGTTCAAGAGACCCAGTACTTC. Protein sequence: CAINVGEGVQETQYF.

The rearrangement links TRBV28 to TRBJ1-5, with a tentative D call TRBD1 (5 bases). CDR1 is MDHEN, CDR2 SYDVKM, per germline. Trimming pared 2 bases from V and 6 bases from J, leaving 8 bases between. CDR3 size: 13 residues. CDR3 coding DNA: TGTGCCAGCAGTTTACTTGGGGCTCAGCCCCAGCATTTT. Translation: CASSLLGAQPQHF.

The chain links TRBV30 to TRBJ1-4; tentative D call: TRBD1 (6 bases). Germline V gene sequence: CDR1 GTSNPN, CDR2 SVGIG (reference sequence). This CDR3 comprises 14 residues. V was cut by 2 bases and J by 8 bases, with 15 bases left in between. The DNA of the CDR3 is TGTGCCTGGAGTAGTACAGGGCGGTTAGAAAAACTGTTTTTT. It specifies CAWSSTGRLEKLFF.

The chain joins TRBV7-7 to TRBJ2-2; the D gene is possibly TRBD2 (5 bases). The CDR3 runs 14 residues. V lost 4 bases to trimming and J lost 3 bases, with 9 bases between them. Germline CDR1 is SSHAT and CDR2 is FNYEAQ (reference sequence). The CDR3 is CASSWERYTGELFF. CDR3 in DNA: TGTGCCAGCAGCTGGGAGCGATACACCGGGGAGCTGTTTTTT.

V gene TRBV2 combines with J gene TRBJ2-5, with 9 bases aligning to TRBD2. The ends lost 4 bases at V and 4 bases at J; junction bases unmatched: 10. The CDR3 runs 16 residues. Germline V CDR1 and CDR2: SNHLY, FYNNEI. The CDR3 region has the DNA TGTGCCAGCAGTGGTAGGGTACTAGCGGGTGGAGAGACCCAGTACTTC. Translating gives CASSGRVLAGGETQYF.

The chain combines TRBV18 with TRBJ1-1; 9 bases fit TRBD1. V gave up 3 bases and J gave up 6 bases; unmatched junction bases: 11. CDR1 is KGHSH and CDR2 is LQKENI in the germline V gene. The CDR3 contains 16 residues. The CDR3 protein is CASSPPGQGEGPEAFF. The DNA of the CDR3 is TGTGCCAGCTCACCTCCGGGACAGGGCGAGGGTCCTGAAGCTTTCTTT.

This chain connects TRBV4-1 to TRBJ1-6, with 7 nucleotides matching TRBD1. Germline CDR1 and CDR2: MGHRA and YSYEKL. This CDR3 has 16 amino acids. Losses at the gene ends were 2 bases for V and 14 bases for J; bases not matched to a gene: 15. The CDR3 coding sequence is TGCGCCAGCAGCCAAACGGGACAGCGTATCGGTCGGACCCTCCACTTT. Translated: CASSQTGQRIGRTLHF.

V is TRBV11-2 and J is TRBJ1-4; perhaps TRBD1 as D (5 bases). CDR1 is SGHAT and CDR2 is FQNNGV in the germline V gene. The CDR3 is made up of 17 amino acids. V was clipped by 5 bases and J by 0 bases, with 16 bases between them. The CDR3 spells CASSLHAQGPTNEKLFF. Here the CDR3 DNA reads TGTGCCAGCAGCCTCCATGCGCAGGGCCCAACTAATGAAAAACTGTTTTTT.

By sample fraction, this clone is medium-sized (0.01 to 0.1%). The chain recombines TRBV14 with TRBJ1-1, with D possibly being TRBD1 (6 bases). Germline V gene data show CDR1 as SGHDN and CDR2 as FVKESK. V lost 4 bases and J 0 bases, leaving 15 bases between the germline ends. The CDR3 runs 16 residues. For the CDR3, the DNA is TGTGCCAGCAGCCGGAAAAGGGGGGGGGTGAACACTGAAGCTTTCTTT. This gives the protein CASSRKRGGVNTEAFF.

This chain uses TRBV4-3 with TRBJ2-1, with 11 positions matching TRBD2. V shed 0 bases and J 7 bases; nucleotides not matched to a gene: 5. The CDR3 has 16 amino acids. Germline-derived CDR1 and CDR2 are LGHNA and YSLEER. The CDR3 loop is CASSQDDTSGSNEQFF. In DNA form, the CDR3 reads TGCGCCAGCAGCCAAGATGACACTAGCGGGAGTAATGAGCAGTTCTTC.

This clone was picked up one time. V and J are TRBV9 and TRBJ2-6; D not resolved. The V gene's germline CDR1 is SGDLS and CDR2 YYNGEE. This CDR3 has 18 amino acids. Trimming removed 0 bases from V and 6 bases from J, with 19 bases in between. The DNA of the CDR3 is TGTGCCAGCAGCGTAGACCCTGACCAACCTGGGTCGGCCAACGTCCTGACTTTC. It yields the protein CASSVDPDQPGSANVLTF.

This clone came up once. The rearrangement joins TRBV7-9 to TRBJ2-7; weak D call: TRBD1 (5 bases). The CDR3 is 15 amino acids. Germline CDR1 SEHNR, CDR2 FQNEAQ (reference sequence). With 5 bases removed from V and 0 bases from J, the gap between germline ends came to 14 bases. The CDR3 sequence is CASSRGPGDSYEQYF. The CDR3 DNA reads as TGTGCCAGCAGCAGGGGTCCGGGCGACTCCTACGAGCAGTACTTC.

The V gene is TRBV7-9, the J gene TRBJ2-1; D is uncertain. This CDR3 is 12 amino acids long. Germline CDR1 reads SEHNR; CDR2 reads FQNEAQ (reference sequence). V was cut by 1 base and J by 7 bases, with 5 bases left in between. CDR3 in DNA: TGTGCCAGCAGCTTAGATCGGAATGAGCAGTTCTTC. Translation gives CASSLDRNEQFF. The complete variable domain, with remaining parts taken from reference TRBV7-9 and TRBJ2-1, reads DTGVSQNPRHKITKRGQNVTFRCDPISEHNRLYWYRQTLGQGPEFLTYFQNEAQLEKSRLLSDRFSAERPKGSFSTLEIQRTEQGDSAMYLCASSLDRNEQFFGPGTRLTVL.

The V call is TRBV28, the J call TRBJ2-5; no clear D gene. CDR1 and CDR2 (germline): MDHEN, SYDVKM. The CDR3 length is 13 residues. The V end was cut by 3 bases, the J end by 3 bases, with 8 bases between. The CDR3 loop is CASSLPLEETQYF. In DNA form, the CDR3 reads TGTGCCAGCAGTTTGCCCTTAGAAGAGACCCAGTACTTC.

The gene calls are TRBV19 and TRBJ1-3, with D unresolved. This CDR3 is built from 13 residues. Trimming took off 3 bases at V and 0 bases at J, with 3 bases between the two ends. CDR1 and CDR2 from the germline V gene are LNHDA and SQIVND (reference sequence). The CDR3 reads CASSIRSGNTIYF. In nucleotides, the CDR3 is TGTGCCAGTAGTATCCGCTCTGGAAACACCATATATTTT.

The chain is built from TRBV9 and TRBJ1-1, with D maybe TRBD1 (5 bases). V was clipped by 4 bases and J by 11 bases, with 18 bases between them. The CDR3 covers 13 residues. Germline CDR1 is SGDLS and CDR2 is YYNGEE. The DNA of the CDR3 is TGTGCCAGCAGCTCCCGAGTGGGGGGGGATGCTTTCTTT. It codes for CASSSRVGGDAFF.